These 22 T cell receptor beta chains share one sample of origin, sequenced in a study of T cells in Graves' hyperthyroidism and ophthalmopathy. Amplified TCR beta CDR3 regions derived from RNA transcripts. The primer set for the first-round RT-PCR of the TCR CDR3 was HTBI. MiXCR, run by TCRdb on the multiplex PCR reads, gives a single entry per CDR3 protein. This sample has 450,000 to 700,000 distinct CDR3 sequences, with 40% to 55% found just once. The specimen was peripheral blood or thyroid tissue (not recorded which). The source is an adult woman with Graves' disease, either hyperthyroidism or ophthalmopathy (not recorded which).

This chain links TRBV28 with TRBJ2-7; D unclear. This CDR3 spans 17 amino acids. Trimming took off 5 bases at V and 4 bases at J, with 24 bases between the two ends. The V gene's germline CDR1 is MDHEN and CDR2 SYDVKM. CDR3 DNA: TGTGCCAGCAGTGTCGGGCACCGAGTTACGATGTTATACGAGCAGTACTTC. This sequence encodes CASSVGHRVTMLYEQYF.

The chain combines TRBV18 with TRBJ1-5, with 7 bases aligning to TRBD1. CDR3 length: 14 amino acids. Per the germline V gene, CDR1 is KGHSH and CDR2 is LQKENI. The V segment lost 2 bases and the J segment 9 bases; nucleotides outside the gene matches: 7. The CDR3 loop is CASSPRQGELPQHF. CDR3 DNA: TGTGCCAGCTCACCAAGACAGGGCGAGTTGCCCCAGCATTTT.

V is TRBV29-1 and J is TRBJ1-4; 7 nucleotides line up with TRBD1. Germline loops: CDR1 SQVTM, CDR2 ANQGSEA. The CDR3 totals 13 residues. Trimming removed 6 bases from V and 14 bases from J; junction bases left unmatched: 15. As DNA, the CDR3 is TGCAGCGTGTGGACAGGCTCCCAAACTGGGCTGTTTTTT. It is translated as CSVWTGSQTGLFF.

This clonotype came up a few times. The J gene is TRBJ1-4, the V gene TRBV7-2; tentatively, D is TRBD1 (5 bases). Germline-derived CDR1 and CDR2 are SGHTA and FQGNSA. The CDR3 is 16 amino acids. V lost 4 bases and J 8 bases, leaving 20 bases between the germline ends. In DNA, the CDR3 is TGTGCCAGCAGCTCTCAACCGCAGGGTAGTTGGGAAAAACTGTTTTTT. Amino acids: CASSSQPQGSWEKLFF.

This clonotype was detected many times. The V gene is TRBV5-1, the J gene TRBJ1-2; the match to TRBD1 covers 10 bases. Trimming at V came to 7 bases and at J to 6 bases, leaving 6 bases not matched to a gene. Germline lookup yields CDR1 SGHRS and CDR2 YFSETQ. The CDR3 length is 13 residues. The CDR3 DNA reads as TGCGCCAGCGGATCCGGGACAGGGGATGGCTACACCTTC. This encodes CASGSGTGDGYTF.

The chain recombines TRBV15 with TRBJ2-7, with TRBD2 matching 7 bases. Germline trimming cut 1 base from V and 3 bases from J; bases unmatched to any gene: 6. The CDR3 has 15 amino acids. Germline-derived CDR1 and CDR2 are LNHNV and YYDKDF (reference sequence). CDR3 amino acids: CATSRAASGGYEQYF. As DNA, the CDR3 is TGTGCCACCAGCAGAGCGGCTAGCGGTGGCTACGAGCAGTACTTC.

The gene calls are TRBV9 and TRBJ1-1; 11 bases line up with TRBD1. This CDR3 comprises 15 residues. The germline V gene encodes CDR1 SGDLS and CDR2 YYNGEE. The V segment lost 3 bases and the J segment 0 bases; nucleotides outside the gene matches: 1. The CDR3 region is CASSGTGGMNTEAFF. The CDR3 region has the DNA TGTGCCAGCAGCGGGACAGGGGGCATGAACACTGAAGCTTTCTTT. The full variable domain, in which reference TRBV9 and TRBJ1-1 provide the parts outside the CDR3, is DSGVTQTPKHLITATGQRVTLRCSPRSGDLSVYWYQQSLDQGLQFLIQYYNGEERAKGNILERFSAQQFPDLHSELNLSSLELGDSALYFCASSGTGGMNTEAFFGQGTRLTVV.

This clonotype was detected ten times or more. V usage is TRBV15 and J usage is TRBJ2-7, with no clear D. CDR3 length: 16 residues. Looked up from germline, CDR1 is LNHNV and CDR2 is YYDKDF (reference sequence). Trimming pared 0 bases from V and 1 base from J, leaving 13 bases between. The CDR3 region is CATSREPTDTSYEQYF. The CDR3 nucleotides read TGTGCCACCAGCAGAGAACCGACCGATACTTCCTACGAGCAGTACTTC.

A note on this clonotype: It is unclear where the CDR3 begins or ends on the DNA, so no DNA is shown, and the CDR3 is as TCRdb lists it. The chain combines TRBV24-1 with TRBJ1-2. CDR1 and CDR2 from the germline V gene are KGHDR and SFDVKD. The CDR3 sequence runs 20 residues, both termini included. Here the CDR3 reads CATSEAGVQETQYFGHGYTF.

This clonotype was observed many times. V and J are TRBV14 and TRBJ1-4; a possible D gene is TRBD1 (6 bases). The CDR3 has 15 amino acids. Germline V lookup: CDR1 SGHDN, CDR2 FVKESK. Trimming removed 4 bases from V and 7 bases from J, with 16 bases in between. In DNA, the CDR3 is TGTGCCAGCAGCCGATTACAGGGACCAAGTGAAAAACTGTTTTTT. Residues: CASSRLQGPSEKLFF.

This chain joins TRBV7-2 and TRBJ1-1; the D gene is possibly TRBD1 (6 bases). The CDR3 totals 17 residues. The germline V gene has CDR1 SGHTA and CDR2 FQGNSA. V shed 0 bases and J shed 2 bases, with 16 bases lying between them. CDR3 region: CASSLALGGGKNTEAFF. CDR3 DNA sequence: TGTGCCAGCAGCTTAGCCCTAGGAGGGGGTAAAAACACTGAAGCTTTCTTT.

This clonotype was detected once. The chain employs TRBV18 and TRBJ1-4; D call uncertain. The CDR3 extends over 15 amino acids. Trimming shortened V by 2 bases and J by 3 bases, and 10 bases separated the two germline ends. Per germline, CDR1 KGHSH and CDR2 LQKENI. The CDR3 spells CASSPNGMANEKLFF. CDR3 DNA sequence: TGTGCCAGCTCACCAAACGGGATGGCTAATGAAAAACTGTTTTTT.

The rearrangement uses TRBV7-9 and TRBJ2-2, with TRBD2 identical over 14 bases. The CDR3 extends over 18 amino acids. Unmatched junction bases numbered 10, after V lost 3 bases and J lost 7 bases. Germline values: CDR1 SEHNR, CDR2 FQNEAQ (reference sequence). This CDR3 is CASSFTPGTSGSIGELFF. CDR3 nucleotides: TGTGCCAGCAGCTTCACCCCCGGGACTAGCGGGAGTATCGGGGAGCTGTTTTTT. Looking up the rest from reference TRBV7-9 and TRBJ2-2 gives the full variable domain: DTGVSQNPRHKITKRGQNVTFRCDPISEHNRLYWYRQTLGQGPEFLTYFQNEAQLEKSRLLSDRFSAERPKGSFSTLEIQRTEQGDSAMYLCASSFTPGTSGSIGELFFGEGSRLTVL.

This clonotype has a count of ten or more. DNA of the CDR3: TGTGCCAGTAGGCTGGACAGGGGGAGCACCGGGGAGCTGTTTTTT. This codes for CASRLDRGSTGELFF. The chain has TRBV7-9 and TRBJ2-2; 10 bases agree with TRBD1. There are 15 residues in the CDR3. Germline lookup yields CDR1 SEHNR and CDR2 FQNEAQ (reference sequence). V lost 9 bases, J lost 4 bases, and 8 bases stayed unmatched.

This clonotype was observed a few times. The chain carries TRBV29-1 and TRBJ2-5; D gene unclear. CDR3 size: 12 residues. The germline V and J ends were trimmed by 1 base and 5 bases, with 8 bases remaining between them. Germline values: CDR1 SQVTM, CDR2 ANQGSEA. The CDR3 DNA follows: TGCAGCGTTGAAGGATTGGGGGAGACCCAGTACTTC. Amino acid sequence: CSVEGLGETQYF.

The chain combines TRBV7-2 with TRBJ1-5; no reliable D call. Germline assignment: CDR1 SGHTA and CDR2 FQGNSA. Trimming left V 3 bases short and J 14 bases short, with 14 bases between. The CDR3 totals 12 residues. CDR3 DNA: TGTGCCAGCAGCTTGGCGGGAGATTACGAGCATTTT. Translation: CASSLAGDYEHF.

About this clonotype itself: This likely comes from a read error, as the CDR3 has no conserved phenylalanine or tryptophan at its end. The chain uses TRBV20-1 and TRBJ2-5; 9 nucleotides match TRBD1. J lost 5 bases, V lost 6 bases, and 7 bases had no gene match. The germline CDR1 and CDR2 sequences are DFQATT and SNEGSKA (reference sequence). This CDR3 comprises 13 residues. The CDR3 DNA is TGCAGTGCCGGGACAGGGACGGGGGAGACCCAGTACCTC. Translating gives CSAGTGTGETQYL.

A note on this clonotype: This could be a read error, since a much larger clone is one nucleotide away. The V call is TRBV6-5, the J call TRBJ2-7; D not certain. This CDR3 has 11 residues. CDR1 is MNHEY, CDR2 SVGAGI, per germline. CDR3 region: CAISYMGEQYF. The CDR3, as DNA: TGTGCCATCAGTTACATGGGGGAGCAGTACTTC.

Comment on this clonotype: A read error may explain this, as a much larger clone is one base away. This sequence joins TRBV2 and TRBJ1-1; TRBD1 matches at 7 bases. In germline, CDR1 is SNHLY, CDR2 FYNNEI. The CDR3 runs to 16 residues. Here the CDR3 DNA reads TGTGCCAGCATAAAGGAGGGAACAGGGGTCGGCACTGAAGCTCTCTTT. Protein sequence: CASIKEGTGVGTEALF. Full variable domain (missing parts from reference TRBV2 and TRBJ1-1): EPEVTQTPSHQVTQMGQEVILRCVPISNHLYFYWYRQILGQKVEFLVSFYNNEISEKSEIFDDQFSVERPDGSNFTLKIRSTKLEDSAMYFCASIKEGTGVGTEALFGQGTRLTVV.

This clonotype showed up just once. The chain couples TRBV20-1 to TRBJ1-1; 9 bases are a match to TRBD1. Unmatched junction bases numbered 3, after V lost 6 bases and J lost 4 bases. In germline, CDR1 is DFQATT, CDR2 SNEGSKA (reference sequence). CDR3 length: 12 amino acids. The CDR3 bases are TGCAGTGCCACGGGACAGGGCACTGAAGCTTTCTTT. Amino acids: CSATGQGTEAFF.

The genes are TRBV20-1 and TRBJ2-2; possible D gene TRBD1, 6 bases. Germline CDR1 is DFQATT and CDR2 is SNEGSKA (reference sequence). The CDR3 length is 13 residues. Trimming cost V 4 bases and J 6 bases, with 12 bases left between them. CDR3 in amino acids: CSATGVRAGELFF. The CDR3 coding sequence is TGCAGTGCTACAGGGGTTCGCGCCGGGGAGCTGTTTTTT.

Ten or more counts support this clonotype. The chain has TRBV6-5 and TRBJ2-5, with TRBD1 matching 7 bases. The J segment lost 5 bases and the V segment lost 6 bases, leaving 12 bases of the junction unmatched. This CDR3 spans 15 amino acids. Per the germline V gene, CDR1 is MNHEY and CDR2 is SVGAGI. The CDR3, as DNA: TGTGCCAGCAGAGCAACAGGGGCCCGGTGGGAGACCCAGTACTTC. This translates into CASRATGARWETQYF.